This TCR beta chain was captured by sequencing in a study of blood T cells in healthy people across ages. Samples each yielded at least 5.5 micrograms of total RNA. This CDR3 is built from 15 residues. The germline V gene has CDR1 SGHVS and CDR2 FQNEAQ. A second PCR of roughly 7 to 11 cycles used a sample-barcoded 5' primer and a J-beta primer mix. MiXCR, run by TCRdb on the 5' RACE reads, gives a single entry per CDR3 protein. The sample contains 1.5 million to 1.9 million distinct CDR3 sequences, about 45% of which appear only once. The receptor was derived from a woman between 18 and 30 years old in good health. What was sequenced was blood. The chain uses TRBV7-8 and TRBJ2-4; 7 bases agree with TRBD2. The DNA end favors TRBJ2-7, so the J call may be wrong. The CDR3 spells CASSLKASGTYEQYF. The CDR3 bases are TGTGCCAGCAGCTTAAAGGCTAGCGGCACCTACGAGCAGTACTTC.